This entry describes one T cell receptor (beta chain). This receptor's antigen is unknown. Per-nucleotide qualities are absent, and no much larger clonotype sits a single base away. A patient counted as having stable Graves' hyperthyroidism if no progression to ophthalmopathy occurred over 18 months of follow-up. Hyperthyroidism patients were newly diagnosed, with disease duration under 2 months, and aged 18 to 65 years. Patients with uncontrolled infections, other autoimmune diseases, pregnancy or lactation were excluded. Diagnoses were established on the basis of clinical symptoms, serum thyroxine and TRAb, thyroid ultrasound, and orbital computed tomography. Total RNA was extracted using Trizol reagent, and RNA quality was assessed on an Agilent 2100 Bioanalyzer. The TCR beta CDR3 regions were amplified from the RNA transcripts. For the first round of RT-PCR on the TCR CDR3, the HTBI primer set was used together with the Qiagen OneStep RT-PCR kit. Libraries were constructed in a second round of multiplex PCR, after which size selection and purification were carried out. Sequencing of the libraries was done on an Illumina HiSeq2000 using paired-end 100 bp reads. In the paper's pipeline: SOAPnuke was used to process the raw data, with reads discarded if the reads contained adapters or uncalled bases, had a mean Phred below 15, or lacked an exact constant-primer or identifier match. COPE v1.2.5 was used to merge the high-quality paired reads, and each unique nucleotide sequence was defined as a clonotype. MiTCR v1.1 was used to align the clonotypes against IMGT TRBV, TRBD and TRBJ reference segments. Analysis was restricted to V-J combinations with a frequency above 0.0001, which covered 99% to 99.2% of repertoires. The TCS score was defined as F50 (clonal expansion) divided by E x V (chaos), with BLOSUM62-based TCRdist calculated between CDR3 peptides within each V-J. Welch's t-statistics and random forest reduced 450 to 600 V-J features to 13, which were used in a naive Bayes classifier (R e1071). TCRdb ran its own pipeline on the public reads, namely fastp trimming at Q25 and MiXCR clone calling, and kept in-frame beta chains. A single entry per CDR3 protein holds the most common genes and DNA from its merged rows. The V and J calls and clone size are TCRdb's, not the authors'. This sample lists hundreds of thousands of distinct CDR3 sequences; under 60% were detected once. Clones ranked in the top ten supply about 7.9% of the sample.

V and J are truncated by 6 bases and 5 bases respectively, leaving an intervening sequence of 16 bases. The CDR3 contains 14 residues, cysteine and phenylalanine counted. Only CDR3 DNA remains: 42 bases, in frame from the first base. CDR1 is given as SNHLY and CDR2 as FYNNEI, both from the germline V gene. These data originate in a study of T cells in Graves' hyperthyroidism and ophthalmopathy (dated by TCRdb to between 2018 and 2021). With regard to the full study: To identify distinguishing TCR V-J signatures, a discovery cohort of 100 patients was used, comprising 40 to 45 with Graves' ophthalmopathy and some 60 with stable Graves' hyperthyroidism. Whether ophthalmopathy could be predicted prospectively was tested in an independent validation cohort made up of 18 to 20 hyperthyroidism patients plus 17 patients who later progressed to ophthalmopathy. For training and testing, the roughly 93 patients in the discovery cohort were randomly divided in a 7:3 ratio. In addition, the study compared T-cell repertoires in thyroid tissue and in blood from about 6 Graves' hyperthyroidism patients. Following sampling, methimazole starting at 30 mg daily was given to hyperthyroidism patients, and high-dose intravenous methylprednisolone was given to ophthalmopathy patients. According to the paper, TCR Vbeta CDR3 sequencing was carried out on 135 peripheral blood samples, which came from under 50 ophthalmopathy, some 73 hyperthyroidism and some 17 progressor patients. Findings and caveats that apply to the study as a whole: In validation, progression to ophthalmopathy was predicted by the model with around 70% sensitivity and 72.22% specificity, a median of about 6.4 months before onset. Sample size was not statistically predetermined, and investigators were not blinded to group allocation. Blood samples also contained most of the expanded thyroid clonotypes (frequency above 0.001), which suggests that blood repertoires may reflect thyroid immune responses. In cross-validation, a model built on a 13 V-J signature told ophthalmopathy apart from stable hyperthyroidism with 85% to 90% sensitivity and around 83% specificity, and in testing the same model reached 80%/75%.

The TCR originated in a woman under 30 with Graves' hyperthyroidism. Donor details come from another sample of the same person, matched by shared clones. The sequencing sample was made of peripheral blood or thyroid tissue (not recorded which). The rearranged chain carries TRBV2 and TRBJ1-1; the D gene assignment is ambiguous. The CDR3 reads CASSRGRRSTEAFF. The base sequence is TGTGCCAGCAGCCGAGGACGTAGATCTACTGAAGCTTTCTTT.